The rows below give T cell receptor beta chains drawn from one sample of a study of CD8 T cells in ankylosing spondylitis. From the 5' RACE reads, TCRdb called clonotypes with MiXCR, one entry per CDR3 protein. The data hold tens of thousands of distinct CDR3 sequences, with around 27% observed a single time. What was sequenced was blood, either unsorted or a sorted T cell fraction (not recorded which). All receptors derive from a male donor with ankylosing spondylitis or in good health (not recorded which). Each CDR3 is given without its conserved first and last residue. A D gene is named only where the DNA matches it firmly.

len	v_gene	d_gene	CDR3aa
11	TRBV7-3	-	ASSLTRGEKLF
10	TRBV29-1	-	SGLGDYNEQF
13	TRBV5-1	-	ASSPETAPRNIQY
12	TRBV5-1	-	ASSLGRTQETQY
13	TRBV5-1	-	ASSLALARTDTQY
14	TRBV7-6	TRBD1	ASSPADRGSNEKLF
15	TRBV7-9	-	ASSFHGQPKNYNEQF
11	TRBV5-6	-	ASSLSSGETQY
14	TRBV9	TRBD1	ASSGAGQVGAGELF
13	TRBV10-3	-	AILQESRSSYEQY
12	TRBV3-1	-	ASREGHMNTEAF
14	TRBV7-3	TRBD2	ASSFGRGGLGETQY
11	TRBV29-1	-	SVGATAMEKLF
13	TRBV5-1	-	ASSSTGSSYNEQF
13	TRBV7-9	TRBD1	ASGQGVDSGNTIY
15	TRBV7-9	-	ASSSTPGTGGNQPQH
12	TRBV5-1	-	ASSLVPENTEAF